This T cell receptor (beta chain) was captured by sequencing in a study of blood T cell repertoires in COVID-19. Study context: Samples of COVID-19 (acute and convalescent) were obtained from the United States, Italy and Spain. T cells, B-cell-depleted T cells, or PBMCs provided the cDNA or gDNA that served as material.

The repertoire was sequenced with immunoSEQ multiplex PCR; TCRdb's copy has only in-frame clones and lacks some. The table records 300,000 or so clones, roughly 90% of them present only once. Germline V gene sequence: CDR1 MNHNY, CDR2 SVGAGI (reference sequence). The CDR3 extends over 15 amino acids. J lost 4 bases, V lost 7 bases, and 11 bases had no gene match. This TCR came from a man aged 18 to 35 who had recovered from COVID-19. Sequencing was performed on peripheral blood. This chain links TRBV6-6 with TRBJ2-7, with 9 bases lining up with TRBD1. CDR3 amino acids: CASTAPGTGTYEQYF. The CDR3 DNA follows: TGTGCCAGCACCGCCCCCGGGACAGGGACTTACGAGCAGTACTTC.